This T cell receptor beta chain stems from a study of T-cell memory formation after mild COVID-19. The germline V and J ends were trimmed by 4 bases and 5 bases, with 17 bases remaining between them. The CDR3 runs 15 residues. Germline V gives CDR1 SGHAT, CDR2 FQNNGV. TCRdb passed the 5' RACE reads through MiXCR, listing each CDR3 protein once. Among over 150,000 distinct CDR3 sequences listed, roughly 20% were seen once. This chain joins TRBV11-2 and TRBJ2-5; the D gene could be TRBD1 or TRBD2 (5 bases each). This sequence originates from a man younger than 35 who had mild COVID-19 (a few samples of this study predate the infection). Cell type and time point are not known. Sample: PBMCs or a T cell subset sorted from them (not recorded which). The CDR3 loop reads CASSSEASGGETQYF. The CDR3 nucleotides are TGTGCCAGCAGCTCCGAGGCTAGTGGGGGTGAGACCCAGTACTTC.